The 3 T cell receptor beta chains reported below all come from one sample, sequenced in a study of blood T cell repertoires in COVID-19. The protocol was immunoSEQ multiplex PCR, while the TCRdb copy is restricted to in-frame clones and leaves out a portion. The sample includes under 250,000 clones, about 82% of them seen just once. Material for sequencing was peripheral blood. The receptors here all came from a woman of 80 years or more with COVID-19, enrolled during active disease.

Comments on this clone: The same CDR3 can be traced to other DNA sequences in this sample. V and J are TRBV7-8 and TRBJ1-2; no clear D. Germline V gives CDR1 SGHVS, CDR2 FQNEAQ. V was cut by 1 base and J by 0 bases, with 6 bases left in between. This CDR3 has 14 residues. As DNA, the CDR3 is TGTGCCAGCAGCTTAGGTACAGCTAACTATGGCTACACCTTC. Amino acids: CASSLGTANYGYTF.

J is TRBJ1-2 and V is TRBV10-3, with D perhaps matching TRBD1 (6 bases). From germline, CDR1 is ENHRY and CDR2 SYGVKD. The CDR3 loop spans 12 amino acids. With 6 bases removed from V and 6 bases from J, the gap between germline ends came to 11 bases. CDR3 loop: CAISTGSDGYTF. The CDR3 coding sequence is TGTGCCATCAGCACAGGGTCGGATGGCTACACCTTC.

Comment on this clone: Other DNA sequences of this sample code for an identical CDR3. The rearrangement links TRBV7-2 to TRBJ2-5, with TRBD2 matching over 7 bases. J was trimmed by 3 bases and V by 2 bases; bases with no gene match: 3. Germline-derived CDR1 and CDR2 are SGHTA and FQGNSA. The CDR3 spans 14 residues. This CDR3 reads CASSLRRGEETQYF. As DNA, the CDR3 is TGTGCCAGCAGCTTACGACGGGGGGAAGAGACCCAGTACTTC.